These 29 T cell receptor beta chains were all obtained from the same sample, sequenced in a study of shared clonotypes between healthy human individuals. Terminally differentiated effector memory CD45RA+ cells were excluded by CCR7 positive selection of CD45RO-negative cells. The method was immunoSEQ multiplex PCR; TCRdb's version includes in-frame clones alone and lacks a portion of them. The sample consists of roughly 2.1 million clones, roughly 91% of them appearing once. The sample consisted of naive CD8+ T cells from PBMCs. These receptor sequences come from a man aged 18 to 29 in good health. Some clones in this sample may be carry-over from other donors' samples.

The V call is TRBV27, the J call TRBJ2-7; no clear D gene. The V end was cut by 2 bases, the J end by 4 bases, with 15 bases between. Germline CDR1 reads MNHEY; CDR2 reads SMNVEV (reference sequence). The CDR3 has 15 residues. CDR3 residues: CASSLVGPIGYEQYF. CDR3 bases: TGTGCCAGCAGTTTAGTTGGACCCATTGGGTACGAGCAGTACTTC.

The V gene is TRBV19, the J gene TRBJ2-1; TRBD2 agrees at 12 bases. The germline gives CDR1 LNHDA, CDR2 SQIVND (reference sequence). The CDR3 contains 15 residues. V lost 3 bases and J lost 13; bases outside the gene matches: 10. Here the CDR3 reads CASSMDGLAGLAQFF. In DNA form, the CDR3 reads TGTGCCAGTAGTATGGACGGACTAGCGGGGCTAGCCCAGTTCTTC. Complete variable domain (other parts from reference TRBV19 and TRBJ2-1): DGGITQSPKYLFRKEGQNVTLSCEQNLNHDAMYWYRQDPGQGLRLIYYSQIVNDFQKGDIAEGYSVSREKKESFPLTVTSAQKNPTAFYLCASSMDGLAGLAQFFGPGTRLTVL.

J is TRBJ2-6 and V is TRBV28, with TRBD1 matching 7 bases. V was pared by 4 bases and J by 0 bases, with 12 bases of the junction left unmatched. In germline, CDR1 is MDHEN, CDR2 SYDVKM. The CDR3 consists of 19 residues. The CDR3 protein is CASSSPGGATSSGANVLTF. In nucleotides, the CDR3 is TGTGCCAGCAGTTCCCCAGGGGGAGCGACGAGCTCTGGGGCCAACGTCCTGACTTTC.

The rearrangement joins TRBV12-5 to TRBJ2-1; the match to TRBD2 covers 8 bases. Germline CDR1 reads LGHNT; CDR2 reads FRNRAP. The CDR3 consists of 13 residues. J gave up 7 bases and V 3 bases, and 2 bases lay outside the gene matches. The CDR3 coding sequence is TGTGCTAGTGGTTTCGGGGGGGAGAATGAGCAGTTCTTC. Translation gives CASGFGGENEQFF.

The DNA of the CDR3 is TGTGCCAGCAGTTACTCAAGGGGGCATTCCGAGCAGTACTTC. Its protein is CASSYSRGHSEQYF. J is TRBJ2-7 and V is TRBV6-5; TRBD1 agrees at 7 bases. V trimming: 0 bases; J trimming: 6 bases; junction bases outside the gene matches: 5. Germline V gene lookup returns CDR1 MNHEY and CDR2 SVGAGI. The length of the CDR3 is 14 residues.

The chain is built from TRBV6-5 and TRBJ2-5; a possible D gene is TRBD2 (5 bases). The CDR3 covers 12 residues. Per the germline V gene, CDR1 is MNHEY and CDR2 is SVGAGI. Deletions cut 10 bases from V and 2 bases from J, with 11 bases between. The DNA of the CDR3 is TGTGCCACCCGAGGGCAGCAAGAGACCCAGTACTTC. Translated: CATRGQQETQYF.

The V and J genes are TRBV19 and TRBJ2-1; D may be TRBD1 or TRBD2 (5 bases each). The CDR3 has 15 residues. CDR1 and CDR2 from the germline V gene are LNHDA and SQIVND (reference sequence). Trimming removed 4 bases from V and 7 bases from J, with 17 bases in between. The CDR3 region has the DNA TGTGCCAGTAGTAGAGGGGTAGCCCTGGGAAATGAGCAGTTCTTC. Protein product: CASSRGVALGNEQFF.

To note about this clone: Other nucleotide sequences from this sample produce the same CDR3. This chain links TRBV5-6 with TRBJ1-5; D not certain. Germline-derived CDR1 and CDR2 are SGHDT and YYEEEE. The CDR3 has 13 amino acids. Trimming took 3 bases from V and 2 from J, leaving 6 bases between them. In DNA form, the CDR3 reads TGTGCCAGCAGCTCCACTGGCAATCAGCCCCAGCATTTT. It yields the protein CASSSTGNQPQHF.

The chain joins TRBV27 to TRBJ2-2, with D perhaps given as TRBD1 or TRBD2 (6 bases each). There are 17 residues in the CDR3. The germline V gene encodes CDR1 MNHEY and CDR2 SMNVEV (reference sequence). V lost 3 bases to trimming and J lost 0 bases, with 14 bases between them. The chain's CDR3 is CASSLASRGANTGELFF. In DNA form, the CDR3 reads TGTGCCAGCAGTTTGGCTTCGAGGGGGGCGAACACCGGGGAGCTGTTTTTT.

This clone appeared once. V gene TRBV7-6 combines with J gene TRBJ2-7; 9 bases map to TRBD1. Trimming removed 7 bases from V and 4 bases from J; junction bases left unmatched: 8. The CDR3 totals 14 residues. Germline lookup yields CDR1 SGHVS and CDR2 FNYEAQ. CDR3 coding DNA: TGTGCCAGCACCTCCAGGACAGGGGCGTACGAGCAGTACTTC. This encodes CASTSRTGAYEQYF.

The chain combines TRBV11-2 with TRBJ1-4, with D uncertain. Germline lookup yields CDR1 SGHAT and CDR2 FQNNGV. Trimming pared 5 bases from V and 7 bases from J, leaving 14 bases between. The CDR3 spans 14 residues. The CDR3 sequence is CASSRTMRSEKLFF. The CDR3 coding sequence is TGTGCCAGCAGCCGTACCATGAGAAGTGAAAAACTGTTTTTT.

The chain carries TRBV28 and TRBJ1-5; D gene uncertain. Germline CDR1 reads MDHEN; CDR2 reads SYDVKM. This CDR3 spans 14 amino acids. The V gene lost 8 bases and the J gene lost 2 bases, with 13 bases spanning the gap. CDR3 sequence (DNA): TGTGCCAGCGGACCGGGTTCCGGCAATCAGCCCCAGCATTTT. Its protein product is CASGPGSGNQPQHF. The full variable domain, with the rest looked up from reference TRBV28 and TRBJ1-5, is DVKVTQSSRYLVKRTGEKVFLECVQDMDHENMFWYRQDPGLGLRLIYFSYDVKMKEKGDIPEGYSVSREKKERFSLILESASTNQTSMYLCASGPGSGNQPQHFGDGTRLSIL.

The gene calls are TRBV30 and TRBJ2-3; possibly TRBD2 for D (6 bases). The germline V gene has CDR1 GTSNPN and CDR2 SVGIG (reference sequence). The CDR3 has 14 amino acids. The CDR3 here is CARERDSRTDTQYF. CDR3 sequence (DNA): TGTGCTCGGGAGAGAGACTCCCGCACAGATACGCAGTATTTT.

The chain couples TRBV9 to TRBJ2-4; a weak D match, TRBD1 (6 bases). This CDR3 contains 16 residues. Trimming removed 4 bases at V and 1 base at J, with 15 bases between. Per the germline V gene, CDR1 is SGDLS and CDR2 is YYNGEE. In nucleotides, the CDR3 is TGTGCCAGCAGCCTCCGACAGGAGAAGGCCAAAAACATTCAGTACTTC. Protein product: CASSLRQEKAKNIQYF.

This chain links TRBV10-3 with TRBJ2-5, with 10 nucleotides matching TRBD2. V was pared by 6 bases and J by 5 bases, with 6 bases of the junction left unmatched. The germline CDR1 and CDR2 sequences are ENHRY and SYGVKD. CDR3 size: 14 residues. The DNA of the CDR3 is TGTGCCATCAGAAGGACTAGCGGTGAGGAGACCCAGTACTTC. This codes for CAIRRTSGEETQYF.

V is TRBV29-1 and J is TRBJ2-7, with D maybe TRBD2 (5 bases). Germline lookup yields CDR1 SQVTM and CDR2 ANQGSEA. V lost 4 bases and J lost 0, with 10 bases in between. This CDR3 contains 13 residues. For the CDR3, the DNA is TGCAGCGTTGTAACTAGGAGCTCCTACGAGCAGTACTTC. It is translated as CSVVTRSSYEQYF.

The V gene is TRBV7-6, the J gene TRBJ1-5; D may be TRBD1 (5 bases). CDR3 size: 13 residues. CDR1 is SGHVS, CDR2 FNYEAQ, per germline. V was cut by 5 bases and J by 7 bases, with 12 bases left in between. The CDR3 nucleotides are TGTGCCAGCAGCCGCGGAGGGGCCCAGCCCCAGCATTTT. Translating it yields CASSRGGAQPQHF.

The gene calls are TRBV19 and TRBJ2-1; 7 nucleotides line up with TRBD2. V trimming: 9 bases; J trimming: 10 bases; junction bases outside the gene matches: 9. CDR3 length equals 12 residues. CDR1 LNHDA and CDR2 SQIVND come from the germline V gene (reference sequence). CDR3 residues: CASLDLGGEQFF. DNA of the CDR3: TGTGCCAGCCTGGACCTCGGGGGGGAGCAGTTCTTC.

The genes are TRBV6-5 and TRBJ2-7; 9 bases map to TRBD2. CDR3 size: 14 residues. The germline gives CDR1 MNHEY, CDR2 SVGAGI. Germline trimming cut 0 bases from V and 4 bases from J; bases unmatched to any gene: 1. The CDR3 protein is CASSYSSGRYEQYF. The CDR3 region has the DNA TGTGCCAGCAGTTACTCTAGCGGGAGATACGAGCAGTACTTC.

The CDR3 sequence is CASSLQGQYNEQFF. The CDR3 DNA follows: TGTGCCAGCAGCTTACAAGGGCAATACAATGAGCAGTTCTTC. This chain uses TRBV7-9 with TRBJ2-1; D ambiguous. This CDR3 has 14 amino acids. Germline assignment: CDR1 SEHNR and CDR2 FQNEAQ (reference sequence). The V end lost 2 bases, the J end lost 4 bases, and 9 bases lay between the germline ends.

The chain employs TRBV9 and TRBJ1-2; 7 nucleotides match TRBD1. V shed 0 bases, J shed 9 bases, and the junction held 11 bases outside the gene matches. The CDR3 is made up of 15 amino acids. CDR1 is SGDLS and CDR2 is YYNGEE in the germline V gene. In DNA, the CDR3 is TGTGCCAGCAGCGTAGCGACAAAGGGGGCGAACCGCTACACCTTC. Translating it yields CASSVATKGANRYTF.

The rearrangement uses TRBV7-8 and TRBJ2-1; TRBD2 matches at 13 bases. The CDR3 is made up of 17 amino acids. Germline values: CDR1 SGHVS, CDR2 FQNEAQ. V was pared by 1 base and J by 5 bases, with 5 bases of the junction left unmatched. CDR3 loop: CASSLGVGLAGDNEQFF. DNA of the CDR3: TGTGCCAGCAGCTTAGGAGTTGGACTAGCGGGAGACAATGAGCAGTTCTTC.

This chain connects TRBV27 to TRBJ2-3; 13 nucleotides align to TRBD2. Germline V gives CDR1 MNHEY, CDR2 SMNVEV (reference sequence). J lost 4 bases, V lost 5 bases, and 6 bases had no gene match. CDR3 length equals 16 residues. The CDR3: CASSVRTSGGADTQYF. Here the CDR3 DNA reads TGTGCCAGCAGTGTCCGGACTAGCGGGGGAGCAGATACGCAGTATTTT.

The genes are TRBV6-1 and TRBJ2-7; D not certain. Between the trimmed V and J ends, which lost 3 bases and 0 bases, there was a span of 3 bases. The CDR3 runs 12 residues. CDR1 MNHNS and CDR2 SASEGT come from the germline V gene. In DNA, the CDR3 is TGTGCCAGCAGTGATGACTCCTACGAGCAGTACTTC. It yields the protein CASSDDSYEQYF.

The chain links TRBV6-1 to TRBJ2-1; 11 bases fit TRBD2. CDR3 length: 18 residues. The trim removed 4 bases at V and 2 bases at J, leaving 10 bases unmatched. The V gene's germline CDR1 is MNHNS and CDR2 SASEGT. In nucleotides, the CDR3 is TGTGCCAGCAGTGGGATAGCGGGAGGGCCCATCACCTACAATGAGCAGTTCTTC. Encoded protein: CASSGIAGGPITYNEQFF.

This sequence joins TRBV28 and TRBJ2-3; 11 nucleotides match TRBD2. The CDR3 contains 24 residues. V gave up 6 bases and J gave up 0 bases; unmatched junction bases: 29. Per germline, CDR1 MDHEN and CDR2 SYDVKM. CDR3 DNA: TGTGCCAGCAGGCCCCGGAGACTAGCGGGACAGGCTAGTGGGGGAGGGGCTAGCACAGATACGCAGTATTTT. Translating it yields CASRPRRLAGQASGGGASTDTQYF.

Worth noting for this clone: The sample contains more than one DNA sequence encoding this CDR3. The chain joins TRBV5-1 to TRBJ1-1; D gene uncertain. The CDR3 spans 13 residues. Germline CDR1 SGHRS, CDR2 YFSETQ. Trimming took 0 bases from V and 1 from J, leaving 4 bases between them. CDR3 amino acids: CASSLVRNTEAFF. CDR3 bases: TGCGCCAGCAGCTTGGTAAGGAACACTGAAGCTTTCTTT.

The CDR3 DNA is TGTGCCAGCAGCGGACAGGGTTTCCAAGAGACCCAGTACTTC. Its protein is CASSGQGFQETQYF. The genes are TRBV7-9 and TRBJ2-5; 8 bases are a match to TRBD1. The CDR3 is made up of 14 amino acids. Unmatched junction bases numbered 3, after V lost 5 bases and J lost 1 base. Germline V gives CDR1 SEHNR, CDR2 FQNEAQ (reference sequence). Using reference TRBV7-9 and TRBJ2-5 for the parts outside the CDR3, the full variable domain is DTGVSQNPRHKITKRGQNVTFRCDPISEHNRLYWYRQTLGQGPEFLTYFQNEAQLEKSRLLSDRFSAERPKGSFSTLEIQRTEQGDSAMYLCASSGQGFQETQYFGPGTRLLVL.

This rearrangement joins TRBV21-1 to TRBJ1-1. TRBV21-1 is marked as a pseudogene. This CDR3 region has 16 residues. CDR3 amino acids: CASSRGHGISNTEAFF. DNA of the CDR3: TGTGCCAGCAGCAGAGGGCACGGGATTTCGAACACTGAAGCTTTCTTT.